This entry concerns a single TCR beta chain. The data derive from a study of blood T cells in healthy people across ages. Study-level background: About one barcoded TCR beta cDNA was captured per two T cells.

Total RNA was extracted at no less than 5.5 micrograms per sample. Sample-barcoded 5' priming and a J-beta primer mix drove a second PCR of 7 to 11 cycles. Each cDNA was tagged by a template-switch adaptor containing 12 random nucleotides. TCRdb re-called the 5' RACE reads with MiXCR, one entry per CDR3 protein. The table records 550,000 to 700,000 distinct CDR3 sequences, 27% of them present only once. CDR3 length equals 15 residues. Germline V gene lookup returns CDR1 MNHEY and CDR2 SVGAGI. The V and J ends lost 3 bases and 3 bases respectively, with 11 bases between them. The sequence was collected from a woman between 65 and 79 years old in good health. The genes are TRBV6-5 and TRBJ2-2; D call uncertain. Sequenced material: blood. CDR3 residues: CASSYWGGDTGELFF. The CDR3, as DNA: TGTGCCAGCAGTTATTGGGGTGGCGACACCGGGGAGCTGTTTTTT.